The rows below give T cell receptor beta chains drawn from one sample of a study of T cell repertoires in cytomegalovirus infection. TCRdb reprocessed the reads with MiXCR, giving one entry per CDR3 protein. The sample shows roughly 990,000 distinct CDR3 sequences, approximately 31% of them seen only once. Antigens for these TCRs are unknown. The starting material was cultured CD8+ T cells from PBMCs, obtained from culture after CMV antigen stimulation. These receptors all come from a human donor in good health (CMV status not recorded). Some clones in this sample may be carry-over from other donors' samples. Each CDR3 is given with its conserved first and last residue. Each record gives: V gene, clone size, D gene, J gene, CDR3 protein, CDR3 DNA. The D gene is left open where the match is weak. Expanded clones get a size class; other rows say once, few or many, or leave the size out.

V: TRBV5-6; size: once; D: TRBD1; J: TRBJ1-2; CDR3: CASSWTGPAYGYTF; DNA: TGTGCCAGCAGCTGGACAGGCCCTGCCTATGGCTACACCTTC
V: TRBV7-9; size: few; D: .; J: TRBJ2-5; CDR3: CASSQVEPQETQYF; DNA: TGTGCCAGCAGTCAGGTGGAGCCCCAAGAGACCCAGTACTTC
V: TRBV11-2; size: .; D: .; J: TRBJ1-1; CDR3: CASSPPGRATEAFF; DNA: TGTGCCAGCAGCCCTCCCGGCAGGGCGACTGAAGCTTTCTTT
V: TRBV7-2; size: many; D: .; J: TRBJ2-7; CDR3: CASSPWGGLYEQYF; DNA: TGTGCCAGCAGCCCCTGGGGGGGGCTATACGAGCAGTACTTC
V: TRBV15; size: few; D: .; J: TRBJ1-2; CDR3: CATSRDQNAANYGYTF; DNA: TGTGCCACCAGCAGAGATCAAAATGCCGCTAACTATGGCTACACCTTC
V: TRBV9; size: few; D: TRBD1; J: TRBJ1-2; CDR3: CASSEHRDRVDGYTF; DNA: TGTGCCAGCAGCGAACACCGGGACAGGGTTGATGGCTACACCTTC
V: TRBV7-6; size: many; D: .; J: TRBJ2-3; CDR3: CASSLLPGAADTQYF; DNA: TGTGCCAGCAGCTTACTCCCCGGGGCAGCAGATACGCAGTATTTT
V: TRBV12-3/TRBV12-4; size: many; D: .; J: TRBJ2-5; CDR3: CASSQQTKETQYF; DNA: TGTGCCAGCAGCCAACAAACTAAAGAGACCCAGTACTTC
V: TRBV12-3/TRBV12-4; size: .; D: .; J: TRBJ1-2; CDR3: CASSLGGGWAYGYTF; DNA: TGTGCCAGCAGTTTAGGAGGAGGCTGGGCCTATGGCTACACCTTC
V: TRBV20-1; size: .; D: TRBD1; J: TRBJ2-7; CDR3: CSAERGGPGQYF; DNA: TGCAGTGCTGAGCGAGGGGGCCCCGGGCAGTACTTC
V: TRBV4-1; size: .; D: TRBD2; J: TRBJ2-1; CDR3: CASSLHSGAPSYNEQFF; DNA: TGCGCCAGCAGCCTTCATAGCGGGGCGCCCTCCTACAATGAGCAGTTCTTC
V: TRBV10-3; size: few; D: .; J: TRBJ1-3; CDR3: CAIKISGLSGNTIYF; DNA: TGTGCCATCAAGATTTCAGGGCTTTCTGGAAACACCATATATTTT
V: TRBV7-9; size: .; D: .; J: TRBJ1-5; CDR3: CASSPDGDASNQPQHF; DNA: TGTGCCAGCAGCCCTGATGGGGACGCTAGCAATCAGCCCCAGCATTTT
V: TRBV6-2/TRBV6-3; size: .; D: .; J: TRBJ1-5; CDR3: CASSYYRGGQPQHF; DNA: TGTGCCAGCAGTTACTATCGAGGGGGTCAGCCCCAGCATTTT
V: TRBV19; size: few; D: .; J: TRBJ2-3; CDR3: CASSPGFPDTQYF; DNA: TGTGCCAGTAGTCCAGGGTTCCCAGATACGCAGTATTTT
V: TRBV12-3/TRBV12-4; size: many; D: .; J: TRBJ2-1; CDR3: CASSLLGRFLNEQFF; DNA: TGTGCCAGCAGTTTGCTGGGGCGATTTCTGAATGAGCAGTTCTTC
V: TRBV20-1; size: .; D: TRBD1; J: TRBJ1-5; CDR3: CSARDRVQGISNQPQHF; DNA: TGCAGTGCTAGAGATCGTGTACAGGGGATTAGCAATCAGCCCCAGCATTTT
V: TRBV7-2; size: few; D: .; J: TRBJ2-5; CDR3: CASSPTSAPQETQYF; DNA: TGTGCCAGCAGCCCTACCTCCGCGCCCCAAGAGACCCAGTACTTC
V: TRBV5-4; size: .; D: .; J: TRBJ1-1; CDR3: CASSLFPDSEAFF; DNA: TGTGCCAGCAGCTTGTTCCCGGACTCTGAAGCTTTCTTT
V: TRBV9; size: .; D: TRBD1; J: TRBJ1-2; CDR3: CASNDRASGYTF; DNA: TGTGCCAGCAACGACAGGGCGTCAGGCTACACCTTC
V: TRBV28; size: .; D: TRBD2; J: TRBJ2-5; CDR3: CASKRGPYQETQYF; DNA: TGTGCCAGCAAGCGGGGGCCGTACCAAGAGACCCAGTACTTC
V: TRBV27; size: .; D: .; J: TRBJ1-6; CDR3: CASSLIEKKTGSPLHF; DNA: TGTGCCAGCAGTTTAATCGAGAAAAAGACAGGCTCACCCCTCCACTTT
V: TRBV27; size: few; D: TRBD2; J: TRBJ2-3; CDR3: CASSTTSGGAENTQYF; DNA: TGTGCCAGCAGTACAACTAGCGGGGGGGCCGAGAATACGCAGTATTTT
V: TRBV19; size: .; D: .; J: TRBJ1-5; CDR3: CASGGRGSNQPQHF; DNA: TGTGCCTCCGGGGGCAGGGGCAGCAATCAGCCCCAGCATTTT
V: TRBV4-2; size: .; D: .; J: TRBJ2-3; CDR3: CASAPSTDTQYF; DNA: TGTGCCAGCGCTCCTAGCACAGATACGCAGTATTTT
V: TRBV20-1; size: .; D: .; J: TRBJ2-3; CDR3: CSATWDWATPDTQYF; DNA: TGCAGTGCCACTTGGGACTGGGCGACCCCAGATACGCAGTATTTT
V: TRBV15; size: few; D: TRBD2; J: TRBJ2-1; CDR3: CATSSSGGLYNEQFF; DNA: TGTGCCACCAGCAGTAGCGGGGGGCTCTACAATGAGCAGTTCTTC
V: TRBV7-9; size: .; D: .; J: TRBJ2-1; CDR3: CASSLVLSGTSFNEQFF; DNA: TGTGCCAGCAGCTTAGTGCTTAGTGGGACAAGCTTCAATGAGCAGTTCTTC
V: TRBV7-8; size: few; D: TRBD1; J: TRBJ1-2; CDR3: CASSSPGTGPLGTF; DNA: TGTGCCAGCAGCTCCCCCGGGACAGGGCCCTTAGGCACCTTC
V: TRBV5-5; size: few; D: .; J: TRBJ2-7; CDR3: CASSLGLYYEQYF; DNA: TGTGCCAGCAGCTTGGGGCTGTACTACGAGCAGTACTTC
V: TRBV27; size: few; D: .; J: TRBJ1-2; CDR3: CASSLGGGPNYGYTF; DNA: TGTGCCAGCAGTTTAGGCGGGGGACCTAACTATGGCTACACCTTC
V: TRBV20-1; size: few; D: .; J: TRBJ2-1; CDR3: CSARLGVEQFF; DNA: TGCAGTGCTCGCCTGGGGGTTGAGCAGTTCTTC
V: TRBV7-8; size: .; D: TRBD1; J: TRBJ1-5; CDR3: CASSPGQAINQPQHF; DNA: TGTGCCAGCAGCCCGGGACAGGCCATCAATCAGCCCCAGCATTTT
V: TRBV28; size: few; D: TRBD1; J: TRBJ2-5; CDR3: CASSVRDSQPQETQYF; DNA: TGTGCCAGCAGTGTCCGGGACAGTCAGCCTCAAGAGACCCAGTACTTC
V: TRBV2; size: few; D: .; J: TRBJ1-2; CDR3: CASEGTLPGYTF; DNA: TGTGCCAGCGAGGGGACGTTACCAGGCTACACCTTC
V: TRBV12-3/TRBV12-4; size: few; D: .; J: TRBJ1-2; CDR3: CAGGDYGYTF; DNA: TGTGCCGGAGGGGACTATGGCTACACCTTC
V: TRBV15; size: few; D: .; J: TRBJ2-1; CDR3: CATSRTRDLYNEQFF; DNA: TGTGCCACCAGCAGGACCCGGGACCTATACAATGAGCAGTTCTTC
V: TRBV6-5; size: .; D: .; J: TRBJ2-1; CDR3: CASRHGWGASSYNEQFF; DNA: TGTGCCAGCAGACATGGGTGGGGGGCCAGCTCCTACAATGAGCAGTTCTTC
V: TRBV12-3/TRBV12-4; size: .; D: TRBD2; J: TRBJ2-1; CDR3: CASSLPSLAGGPFSYNEQFF; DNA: TGTGCCAGCAGTTTACCCTCACTAGCGGGGGGGCCTTTCTCCTACAATGAGCAGTTCTTC